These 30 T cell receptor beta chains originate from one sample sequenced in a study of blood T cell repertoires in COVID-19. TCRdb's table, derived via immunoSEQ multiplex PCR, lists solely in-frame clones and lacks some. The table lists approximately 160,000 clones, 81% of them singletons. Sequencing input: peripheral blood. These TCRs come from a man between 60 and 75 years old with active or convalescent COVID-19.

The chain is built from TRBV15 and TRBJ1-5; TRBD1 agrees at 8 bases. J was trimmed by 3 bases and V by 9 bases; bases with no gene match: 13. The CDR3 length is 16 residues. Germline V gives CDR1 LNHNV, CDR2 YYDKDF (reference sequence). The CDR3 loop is CATTPDRGHSNQPQHF. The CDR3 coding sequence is TGTGCCACAACTCCTGACAGGGGCCACTCCAATCAGCCCCAGCATTTT.

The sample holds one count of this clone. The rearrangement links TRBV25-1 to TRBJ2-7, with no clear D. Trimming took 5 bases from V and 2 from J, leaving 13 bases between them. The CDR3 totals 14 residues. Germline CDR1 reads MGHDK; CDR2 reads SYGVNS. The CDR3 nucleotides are TGTGCCAGCAGTTCTCCAGGTCTTCCCTACGAGCAGTACTTC. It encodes CASSSPGLPYEQYF.

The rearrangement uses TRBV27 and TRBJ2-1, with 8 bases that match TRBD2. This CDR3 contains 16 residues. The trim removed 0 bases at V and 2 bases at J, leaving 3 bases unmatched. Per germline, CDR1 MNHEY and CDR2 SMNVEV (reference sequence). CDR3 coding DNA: TGTGCCAGCAGTTTATCGGGGACTAGAACCTACAATGAGCAGTTCTTC. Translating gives CASSLSGTRTYNEQFF.

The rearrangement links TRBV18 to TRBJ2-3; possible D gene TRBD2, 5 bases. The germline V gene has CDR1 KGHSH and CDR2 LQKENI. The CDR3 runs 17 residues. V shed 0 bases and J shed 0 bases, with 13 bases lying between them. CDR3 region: CASSPPGSVASTDTQYF. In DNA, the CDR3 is TGTGCCAGCTCACCACCAGGGAGCGTTGCTAGCACAGATACGCAGTATTTT. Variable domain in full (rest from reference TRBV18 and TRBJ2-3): NAGVMQNPRHLVRRRGQEARLRCSPMKGHSHVYWYRQLPEEGLKFMVYLQKENIIDESGMPKERFSAEFPKEGPSILRIQQVVRGDSAAYFCASSPPGSVASTDTQYFGPGTRLTVL.

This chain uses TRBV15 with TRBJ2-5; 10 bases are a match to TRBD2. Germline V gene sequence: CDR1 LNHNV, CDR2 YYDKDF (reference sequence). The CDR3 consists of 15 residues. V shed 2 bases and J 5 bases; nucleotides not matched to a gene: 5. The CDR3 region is CATSRLAGGRETQYF. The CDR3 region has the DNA TGTGCCACCAGCAGATTAGCGGGGGGCCGGGAGACCCAGTACTTC.

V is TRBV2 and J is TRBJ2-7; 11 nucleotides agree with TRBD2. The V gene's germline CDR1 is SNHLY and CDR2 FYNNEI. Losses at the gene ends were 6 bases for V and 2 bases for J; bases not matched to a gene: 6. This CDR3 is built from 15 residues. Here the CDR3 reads CASRATSGTTYEQYF. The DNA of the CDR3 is TGTGCCAGCAGGGCGACTAGCGGGACTACCTACGAGCAGTACTTC.

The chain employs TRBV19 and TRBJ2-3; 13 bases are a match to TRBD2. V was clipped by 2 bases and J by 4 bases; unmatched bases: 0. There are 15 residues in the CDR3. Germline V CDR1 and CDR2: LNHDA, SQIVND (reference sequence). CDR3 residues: CASSITSGRADTQYF. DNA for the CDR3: TGTGCCAGTAGTATAACTAGCGGGAGGGCAGATACGCAGTATTTT.

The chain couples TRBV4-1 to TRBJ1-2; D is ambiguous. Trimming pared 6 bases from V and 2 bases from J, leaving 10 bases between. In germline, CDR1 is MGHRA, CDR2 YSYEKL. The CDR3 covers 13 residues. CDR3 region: CASRRTGNYGYTF. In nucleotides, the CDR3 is TGCGCCAGCAGAAGGACGGGGAACTATGGCTACACCTTC.

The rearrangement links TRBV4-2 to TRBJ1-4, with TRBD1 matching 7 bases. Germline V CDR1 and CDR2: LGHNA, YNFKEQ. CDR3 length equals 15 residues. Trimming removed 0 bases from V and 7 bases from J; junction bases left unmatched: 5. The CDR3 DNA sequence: TGTGCCAGCAGCCAAGATTACAGGGGAAGTGAAAAACTGTTTTTT. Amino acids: CASSQDYRGSEKLFF.

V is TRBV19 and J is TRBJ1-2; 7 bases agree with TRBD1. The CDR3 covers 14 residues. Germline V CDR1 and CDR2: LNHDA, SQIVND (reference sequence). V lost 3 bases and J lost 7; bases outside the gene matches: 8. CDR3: CASSMSRGRSGYTF. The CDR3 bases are TGTGCCAGTAGTATGTCGAGGGGGCGAAGTGGCTACACCTTC.

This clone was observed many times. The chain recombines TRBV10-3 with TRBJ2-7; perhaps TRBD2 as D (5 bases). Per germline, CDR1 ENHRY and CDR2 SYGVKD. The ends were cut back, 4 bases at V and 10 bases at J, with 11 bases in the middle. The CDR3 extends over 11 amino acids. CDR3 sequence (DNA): TGTGCCATCAGTGCCGGACTGGACCAGTACTTC. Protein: CAISAGLDQYF.

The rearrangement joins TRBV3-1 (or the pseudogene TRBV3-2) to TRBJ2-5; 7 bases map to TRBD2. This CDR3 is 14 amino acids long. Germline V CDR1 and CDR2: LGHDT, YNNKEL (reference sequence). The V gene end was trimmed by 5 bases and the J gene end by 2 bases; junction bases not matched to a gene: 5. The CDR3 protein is CASSSGLIQETQYF. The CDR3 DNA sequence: TGTGCCAGCAGCTCGGGACTAATTCAAGAGACCCAGTACTTC.

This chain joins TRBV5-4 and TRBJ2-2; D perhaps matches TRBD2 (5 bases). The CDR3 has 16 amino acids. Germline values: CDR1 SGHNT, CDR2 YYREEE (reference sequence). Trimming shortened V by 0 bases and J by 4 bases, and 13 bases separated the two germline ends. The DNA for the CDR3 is TGTGCCAGCAGCTTGGCCGAAAAGCGGTCCACCGGGGAGCTGTTTTTT. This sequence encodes CASSLAEKRSTGELFF.

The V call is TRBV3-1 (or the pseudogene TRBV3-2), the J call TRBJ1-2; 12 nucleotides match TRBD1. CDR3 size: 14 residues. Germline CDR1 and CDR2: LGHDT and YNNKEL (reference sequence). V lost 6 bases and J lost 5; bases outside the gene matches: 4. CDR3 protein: CASSGTGGGYGYTF. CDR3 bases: TGTGCCAGCAGTGGGACAGGGGGCGGGTATGGCTACACCTTC.

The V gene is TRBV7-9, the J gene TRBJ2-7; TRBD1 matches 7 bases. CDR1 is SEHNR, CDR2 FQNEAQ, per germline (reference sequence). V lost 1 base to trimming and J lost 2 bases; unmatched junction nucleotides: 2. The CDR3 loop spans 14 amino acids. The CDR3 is CASSLVGTAYEQYF. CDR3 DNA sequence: TGTGCCAGCAGCTTAGTGGGGACAGCCTACGAGCAGTACTTC.

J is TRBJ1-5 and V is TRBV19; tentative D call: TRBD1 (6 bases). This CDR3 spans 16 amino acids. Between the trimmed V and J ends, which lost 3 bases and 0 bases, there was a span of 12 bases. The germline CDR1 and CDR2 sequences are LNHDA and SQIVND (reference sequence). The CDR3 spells CASSIKGGFSNQPQHF. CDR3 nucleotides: TGTGCCAGTAGTATTAAAGGGGGTTTTAGCAATCAGCCCCAGCATTTT.

The CDR3 DNA reads TGTGCCACCAGCAGAGAGGGGGGGACAGGGGTGGCCGGGGAGCTGTTTTTT. This encodes CATSREGGTGVAGELFF. The gene calls are TRBV15 and TRBJ2-2, with 10 bases matching TRBD1. CDR1 and CDR2 (germline): LNHNV, YYDKDF (reference sequence). Trimming removed 0 bases from V and 6 bases from J; junction bases left unmatched: 7. This CDR3 is built from 17 residues.

The CDR3 DNA is TGTGCCAGCAGCCAAGAAAGAGGGACAGGGGATACGCAGTATTTT. This encodes CASSQERGTGDTQYF. J is TRBJ2-3 and V is TRBV3-1 (or the pseudogene TRBV3-2), with TRBD1 identical over 9 bases. The CDR3 has 15 amino acids. The germline V gene encodes CDR1 LGHDT and CDR2 YNNKEL (reference sequence). V lost 0 bases and J lost 6; bases outside the gene matches: 4.

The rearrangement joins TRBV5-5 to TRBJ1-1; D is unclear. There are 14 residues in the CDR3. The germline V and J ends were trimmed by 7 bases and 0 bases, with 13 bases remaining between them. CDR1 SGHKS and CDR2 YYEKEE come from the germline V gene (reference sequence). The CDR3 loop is CASLNRGLNTEAFF. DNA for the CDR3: TGTGCCAGCTTGAACCGGGGTCTGAACACTGAAGCTTTCTTT.

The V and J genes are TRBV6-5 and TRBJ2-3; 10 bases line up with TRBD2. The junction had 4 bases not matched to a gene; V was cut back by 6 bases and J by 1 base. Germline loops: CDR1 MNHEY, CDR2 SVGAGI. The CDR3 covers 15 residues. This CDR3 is CASRHGLAGTDTQYF. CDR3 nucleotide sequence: TGTGCCAGCAGACACGGACTAGCGGGCACAGATACGCAGTATTTT.

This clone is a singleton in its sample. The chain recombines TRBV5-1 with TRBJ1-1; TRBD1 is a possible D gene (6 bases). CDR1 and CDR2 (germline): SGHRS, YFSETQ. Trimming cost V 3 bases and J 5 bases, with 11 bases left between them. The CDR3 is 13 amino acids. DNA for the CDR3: TGCGCCAGCAGCTACACAGGGAATACTGAAGCTTTCTTT. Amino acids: CASSYTGNTEAFF.

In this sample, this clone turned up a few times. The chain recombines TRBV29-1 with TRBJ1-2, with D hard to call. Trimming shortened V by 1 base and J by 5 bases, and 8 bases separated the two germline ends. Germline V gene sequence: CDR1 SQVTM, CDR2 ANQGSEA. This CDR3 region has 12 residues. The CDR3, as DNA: TGCAGCGTTGAAGTCTTAGCATATGGCTACACCTTC. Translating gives CSVEVLAYGYTF.

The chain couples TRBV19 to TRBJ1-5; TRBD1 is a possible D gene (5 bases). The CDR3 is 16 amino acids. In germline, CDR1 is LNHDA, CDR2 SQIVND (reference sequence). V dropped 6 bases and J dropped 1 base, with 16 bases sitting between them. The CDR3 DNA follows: TGTGCCAGTAGGACCACTGGGGGGGGGAGCAATCAGCCCCAGCATTTT. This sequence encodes CASRTTGGGSNQPQHF.

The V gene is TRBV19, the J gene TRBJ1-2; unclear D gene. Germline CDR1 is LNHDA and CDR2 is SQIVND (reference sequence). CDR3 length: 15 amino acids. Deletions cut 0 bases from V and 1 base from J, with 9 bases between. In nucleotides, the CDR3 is TGTGCCAGTAGTATAGATTTGACATATAACTATGGCTACACCTTC. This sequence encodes CASSIDLTYNYGYTF.

The DNA of the CDR3 is TGTGCCAGCAGCTTAGGGGACAGGAACACCGGGGAGCTGTTTTTT. Translating it yields CASSLGDRNTGELFF. The V and J genes are TRBV7-9 and TRBJ2-2, with TRBD1 matching 7 bases. Germline V lookup: CDR1 SEHNR, CDR2 FQNEAQ (reference sequence). CDR3 length: 15 amino acids. V gave up 1 base and J gave up 1 base; unmatched junction bases: 0. Supplemented by reference TRBV7-9 and TRBJ2-2, the full variable domain reads DTGVSQNPRHKITKRGQNVTFRCDPISEHNRLYWYRQTLGQGPEFLTYFQNEAQLEKSRLLSDRFSAERPKGSFSTLEIQRTEQGDSAMYLCASSLGDRNTGELFFGEGSRLTVL.

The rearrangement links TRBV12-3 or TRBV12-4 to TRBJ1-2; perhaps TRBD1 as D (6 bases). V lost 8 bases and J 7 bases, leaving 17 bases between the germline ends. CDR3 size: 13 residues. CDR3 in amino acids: CASATGQVSGYTF. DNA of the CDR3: TGTGCCAGCGCCACGGGACAAGTATCTGGCTACACCTTC.

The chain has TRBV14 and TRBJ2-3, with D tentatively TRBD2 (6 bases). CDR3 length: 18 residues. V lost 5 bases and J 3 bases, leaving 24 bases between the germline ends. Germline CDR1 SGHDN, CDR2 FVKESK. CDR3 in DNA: TGTGCCAGCAGCAGGACCCTACAGACGACTAGTCTGACAGATACGCAGTATTTT. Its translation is CASSRTLQTTSLTDTQYF.

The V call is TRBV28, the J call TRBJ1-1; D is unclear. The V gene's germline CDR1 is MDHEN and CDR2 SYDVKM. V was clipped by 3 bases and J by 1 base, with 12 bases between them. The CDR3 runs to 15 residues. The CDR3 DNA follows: TGTGCCAGCAGTTTGCGGCTATCATCGAACACTGAAGCTTTCTTT. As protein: CASSLRLSSNTEAFF. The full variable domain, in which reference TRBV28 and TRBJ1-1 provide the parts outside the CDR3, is DVKVTQSSRYLVKRTGEKVFLECVQDMDHENMFWYRQDPGLGLRLIYFSYDVKMKEKGDIPEGYSVSREKKERFSLILESASTNQTSMYLCASSLRLSSNTEAFFGQGTRLTVV.

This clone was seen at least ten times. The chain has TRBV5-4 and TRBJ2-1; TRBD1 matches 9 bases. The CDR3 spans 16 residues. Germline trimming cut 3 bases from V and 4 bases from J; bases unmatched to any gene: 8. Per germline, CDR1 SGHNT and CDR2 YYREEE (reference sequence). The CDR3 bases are TGTGCCAGCAGCTCCCCCGGGACAGGGTCTTACAATGAGCAGTTCTTC. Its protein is CASSSPGTGSYNEQFF. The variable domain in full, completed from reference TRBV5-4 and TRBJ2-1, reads ETGVTQSPTHLIKTRGQQVTLRCSSQSGHNTVSWYQQALGQGPQFIFQYYREEENGRGNFPPRFSGLQFPNYSSELNVNALELDDSALYLCASSSPGTGSYNEQFFGPGTRLTVL.

The DNA of the CDR3 is TGTGCCAGCAGCTTGGCAGGGAGGGACATTCAGTACTTC. Translated, it gives CASSLAGRDIQYF. This chain uses TRBV5-4 with TRBJ2-4; 7 bases match TRBD2. After removal of 0 bases from V and 8 bases from J, the junction contained 2 bases not matched to a gene. The CDR3 runs to 13 residues. Germline V lookup: CDR1 SGHNT, CDR2 YYREEE (reference sequence).